This T cell receptor (beta chain) was sequenced for a study of T cells after yellow fever vaccination. From the 5' RACE reads, TCRdb called clonotypes with MiXCR, one entry per CDR3 protein. This sample has around 320,000 distinct CDR3 sequences; around 10% occur once, and the top ten carry approximately 3.3%. Points from the study as a whole: Only a minor proportion of clonotypes was detected across both CD4 and CD8 compartments. From the bulk population, abundant clonotypes could contaminate and appear within FACS-sorted repertoires. Clones from primary vaccination mostly reappeared after the booster (roughly 97% CD4, 88% CD8).

Turning to this clonotype: Its target is not known.

Trimming stripped 1 base from V and 4 bases from J, with 12 bases between. This CDR3 has 15 residues. The germline CDR1 and CDR2 sequences are LGHNA and YSLEER. This rearrangement joins TRBV4-3 to TRBJ2-3, with D uncertain. The sequenced sample was CD4+ T cells sorted from PBMCs, obtained 45 days after the yellow fever booster vaccination. The source is a man younger than 35 who received the YFV17D yellow fever vaccine. CDR3 protein: CASSQAMAMADTQYF. The DNA for the CDR3 is TGCGCCAGCAGCCAAGCGATGGCAATGGCAGATACGCAGTATTTT.